The entry that follows covers one T cell receptor (beta chain) sequence. Its antigen is as yet unknown. The record originates from a study of T cells in narcolepsy. General observations from the study: HCRT-specific and TRIB2-specific autoreactive clonotypes appeared among same-patient CSF and blood CD4+ clonotypes. Autoreactive clone sequences were missing from some blood memory CD4+ repertoires.

The repertoire was sequenced with immunoSEQ multiplex PCR; TCRdb's copy has only in-frame clones and lacks some. Of some 34,000 clones detected, 90% appear once; the ten largest clones hold more than 0.95%. Trimming removed 7 bases from V and 1 base from J, with 12 bases in between. CDR3 length: 14 amino acids. Germline V gene sequence: CDR1 SNHLY, CDR2 FYNNEI. Sequencing was performed on CD45RA- memory CD4+ T cells from PBMCs. The chain couples TRBV2 to TRBJ2-3; maybe TRBD2 (6 bases). The source is a human donor with narcolepsy. Here the CDR3 DNA reads TGTGCCAGCAAGGCGGGACCGGGCACAGATACGCAGTATTTT. As protein: CASKAGPGTDTQYF.